This paragraph reports one T cell receptor (beta chain). Its antigen remains unidentified. The PCR contained 60 Vbeta and 13 Jbeta primers. Sequenced by immunoSEQ multiplex PCR; TCRdb stores in-frame clones only, minus some. The sample includes 200,000 to 250,000 clones, roughly 80% seen only once; the top ten take roughly 1.6%. These data originate in a study of cytomegalovirus exposure and HLA in healthy donors. Study summary: Assignment to the Caucasian-associated ancestry cluster applied to approximately 79% of the approximately 420 genotyped donors.

Study results and limitations: Rare sequences made up most TCRs, while some public TCRs were found in many donors. It was likely that a cluster of highly shared sequence variants was a sequencing artifact. TCR beta V segments were, for the most part, productive about 87% or about 30% of the time in an earlier analysis.

Sequenced: PBMCs. This TCR came from a man between 45 and 60 years old in good health and CMV-seronegative.

This CDR3 reads CASSFFSGHYEQYF. The CDR3 coding sequence is TGTGCCAGCAGTTTTTTTAGCGGCCACTACGAGCAGTACTTC. The chain uses TRBV27 and TRBJ2-7, with D possibly TRBD2 on 6 matching bases. This CDR3 comprises 14 residues. V was cut by 3 bases and J by 3 bases, with 12 bases left in between. Per germline, CDR1 MNHEY and CDR2 SMNVEV (reference sequence).